This TCR beta chain was recorded in a study of spatial heterogeneity in lung cancer. This clonotype showed up many times. The target antigen is unknown. A unique molecular identifier was attached to every TCR cDNA molecule. TCRdb processed the 5' RACE reads anew with MiXCR; each CDR3 protein has one entry. The sample includes around 10,000 distinct CDR3 sequences, roughly an eighth seen only once; the top ten take more than 13%. Looked up from germline, CDR1 is SGDLS and CDR2 is YYNGEE. The CDR3 contains 15 residues. Trimming took 4 bases from V and 6 from J, leaving 16 bases between them. The time point is: sample taken at primary tumor resection. Samples came from 60 to 75 TRACERx patients with untreated early-stage lung cancer. From tumor, nontumor lung or frozen PBMC, whole RNA was taken unsorted for sequencing. Findings of the study overall: Tumor mutation count correlated with how many alpha and beta TCRs expanded intratumorally. As ubiquitous and regional nonsynonymous mutations varied, counts of ubiquitous and regional expanded TCRs tracked them, respectively.

The chain joins TRBV9 to TRBJ1-4; D is unclear. The clonotype was recovered from a male donor with early-stage non-small cell lung cancer. The sample here was lung tumor tissue, taken at surgery. The CDR3 bases are TGTGCCAGCAGCCAAACCTTAGAAGCGCATGAAAAACTGTTTTTT. Translating it yields CASSQTLEAHEKLFF.